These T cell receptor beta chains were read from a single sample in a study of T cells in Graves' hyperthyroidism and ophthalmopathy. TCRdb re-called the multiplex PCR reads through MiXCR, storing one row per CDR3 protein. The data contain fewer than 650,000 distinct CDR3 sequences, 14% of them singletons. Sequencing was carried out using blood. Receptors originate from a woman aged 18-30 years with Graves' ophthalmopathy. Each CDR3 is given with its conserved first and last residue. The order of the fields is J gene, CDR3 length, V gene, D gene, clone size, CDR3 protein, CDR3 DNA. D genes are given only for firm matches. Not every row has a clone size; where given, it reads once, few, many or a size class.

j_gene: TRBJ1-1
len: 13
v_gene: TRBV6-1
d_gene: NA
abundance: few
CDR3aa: CASSEALGKEGFF
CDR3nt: TGTGCCAGCAGTGAAGCGCTGGGCAAAGAAGGTTTCTTT

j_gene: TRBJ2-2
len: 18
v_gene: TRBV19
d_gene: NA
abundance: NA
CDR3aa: CASSPLEIGGINPGELFF
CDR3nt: TGTGCCAGTAGTCCCCTAGAGATCGGCGGGATCAATCCCGGGGAGCTGTTTTTT

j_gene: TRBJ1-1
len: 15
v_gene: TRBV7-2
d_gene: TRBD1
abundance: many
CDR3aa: CASSLDRGGSTEAFF
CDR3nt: TGTGCCAGCAGCTTAGACAGGGGAGGGAGCACTGAAGCTTTCTTT

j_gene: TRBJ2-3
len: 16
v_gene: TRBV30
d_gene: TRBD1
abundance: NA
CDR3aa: CAWSPGTGGPTDTQYF
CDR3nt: TGTGCCTGGAGCCCGGGGACAGGGGGCCCCACAGATACGCAGTATTTT

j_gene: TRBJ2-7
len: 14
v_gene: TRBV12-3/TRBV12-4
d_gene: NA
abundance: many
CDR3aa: CASSSARGTYEQYF
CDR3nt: TGTGCCAGCAGCAGTGCCCGAGGGACCTACGAGCAGTACTTC

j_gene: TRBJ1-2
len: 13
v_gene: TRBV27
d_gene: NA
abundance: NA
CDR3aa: CASSLGGMDGYTF
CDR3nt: TGTGCCAGCAGTTTAGGAGGTATGGATGGCTACACCTTC

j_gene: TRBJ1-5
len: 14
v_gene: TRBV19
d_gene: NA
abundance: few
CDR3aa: CASSPNREGQPQHF
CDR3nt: TGTGCCAGTAGCCCCAACAGGGAAGGTCAGCCCCAGCATTTT

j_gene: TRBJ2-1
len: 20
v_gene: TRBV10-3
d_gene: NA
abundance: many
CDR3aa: CAISQPQKGQRLSSYNEQFF
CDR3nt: TGTGCCATCAGCCAACCACAGAAGGGCCAAAGATTAAGCTCCTACAATGAGCAGTTCTTC

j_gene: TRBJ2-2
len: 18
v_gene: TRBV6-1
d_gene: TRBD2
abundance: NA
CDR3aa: CASSRLLAGGANTGELFF
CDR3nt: TGTGCCAGCAGCCGCCTTCTAGCGGGAGGTGCGAACACCGGGGAGCTGTTTTTT

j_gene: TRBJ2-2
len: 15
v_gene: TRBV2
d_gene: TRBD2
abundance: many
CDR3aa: CASSELAGGTGELFF
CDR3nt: TGTGCCAGCAGTGAACTAGCGGGAGGTACCGGGGAGCTGTTTTTT

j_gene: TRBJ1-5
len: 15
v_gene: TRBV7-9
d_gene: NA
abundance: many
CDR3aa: CASSFDLSSNQPQHF
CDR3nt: TGTGCCAGCAGCTTCGACCTATCTAGCAATCAGCCCCAGCATTTT

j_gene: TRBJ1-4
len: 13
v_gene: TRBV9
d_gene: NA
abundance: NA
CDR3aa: CASSPSGKEKLFF
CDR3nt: TGTGCCAGCAGCCCCTCGGGCAAGGAAAAACTGTTTTTT

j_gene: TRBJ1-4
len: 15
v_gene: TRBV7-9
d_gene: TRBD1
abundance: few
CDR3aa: CASSLGQGLKEKLFF
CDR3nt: TGTGCCAGCAGCCTGGGACAGGGGCTAAAGGAAAAACTGTTTTTT